The next 3 T cell receptor beta chains were all read from a single sample in a study of T cells in Graves' hyperthyroidism and ophthalmopathy. Amplified TCR beta CDR3 regions came from RNA transcripts. The HTBI set primed first-round TCR CDR3 RT-PCR. TCRdb called the multiplex PCR reads again in MiXCR, with one record for every CDR3 protein. The table includes a few hundred thousand distinct CDR3 sequences, approximately 15% detected once. Material for sequencing was blood. Receptors originate from a woman aged 25 to 39 with Graves' hyperthyroidism.

This clonotype came up many times. This sequence joins TRBV7-8 and TRBJ1-1; 8 bases agree with TRBD1. The CDR3 spans 15 residues. J gave up 4 bases and V 6 bases, and 10 bases lay outside the gene matches. Looked up from germline, CDR1 is SGHVS and CDR2 is FQNEAQ. This CDR3 is CASSNVGQGGTEAFF. The CDR3 DNA follows: TGTGCCAGCAGTAATGTTGGACAGGGAGGCACTGAAGCTTTCTTT.

J is TRBJ2-7 and V is TRBV6-5; tentative D call: TRBD1 (6 bases). CDR1 and CDR2 (germline): MNHEY, SVGAGI. This CDR3 has 13 amino acids. The ends were cut back, 4 bases at V and 3 bases at J, with 10 bases in the middle. The CDR3: CASSSGDYYEQYF. DNA of the CDR3: TGTGCCAGCAGTTCAGGGGATTACTACGAGCAGTACTTC.

This clonotype has ten or more counts. The rearrangement joins TRBV7-9 to TRBJ1-2; no reliable D call. Trimming pared 1 base from V and 3 bases from J, leaving 12 bases between. CDR3 length equals 15 residues. Germline values: CDR1 SEHNR, CDR2 FQNEAQ (reference sequence). CDR3 loop: CASSLVEAGYYGYTF. In nucleotides, the CDR3 is TGTGCCAGCAGCTTAGTAGAAGCCGGCTACTATGGCTACACCTTC.